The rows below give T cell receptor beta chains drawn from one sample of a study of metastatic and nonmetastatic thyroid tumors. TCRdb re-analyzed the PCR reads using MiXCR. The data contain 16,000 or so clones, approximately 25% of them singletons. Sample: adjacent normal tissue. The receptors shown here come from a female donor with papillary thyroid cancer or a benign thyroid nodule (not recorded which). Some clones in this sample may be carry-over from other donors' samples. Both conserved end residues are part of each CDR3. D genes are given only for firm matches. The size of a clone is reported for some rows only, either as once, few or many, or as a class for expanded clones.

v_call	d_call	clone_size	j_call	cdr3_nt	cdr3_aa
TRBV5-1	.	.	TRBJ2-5	TGCGCCAGCAGCTCTTCAGGGTATGAGACCCAGTACTTC	CASSSSGYETQYF
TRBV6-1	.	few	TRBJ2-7	TGTGCCAGCAGTGAGCGGGTGCGATCCTACGAGCAGTACTTC	CASSERVRSYEQYF
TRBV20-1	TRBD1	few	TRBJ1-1	TGCAGTGCTGCCGACAGGGTTAACACTGAAGCTTTCTTT	CSAADRVNTEAFF
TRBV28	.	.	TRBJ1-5	TGTGCCAGCAGCCTCACCCGGGAGACCCAGCATTTT	CASSLTRETQHF
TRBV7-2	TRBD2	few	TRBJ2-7	TGTGCCAGCAGCTTAGCCGGGGGGGACCTAGCCTACGAGCAGTACTTC	CASSLAGGDLAYEQYF
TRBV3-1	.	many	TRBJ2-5	TGTGCCAGCAGCCAAGCGGCGAGCAGTCAAGAGACCCAGTACTTC	CASSQAASSQETQYF
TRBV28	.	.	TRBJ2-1	TGTGCCAGCAGTTTTCAGGGTCTGCTTGAGCAGTTCTTC	CASSFQGLLEQFF
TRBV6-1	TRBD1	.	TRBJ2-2	TGTGCCAGCCGCAAGGGACAGGGTTACACCGGGGAGCTATTATTT	CASRKGQGYTGELLF
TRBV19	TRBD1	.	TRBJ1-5	TGTGCCAGCCGACAGGGGAGCAATCAGCCCCAGCATTTT	CASRQGSNQPQHF
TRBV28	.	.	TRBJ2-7	TGTGCCAGCAGCTCGAGCTCCTACGAGCAGTACTTC	CASSSSSYEQYF
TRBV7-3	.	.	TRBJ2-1	TGTGCCAGCAGCCTAATAGCGGACAATGAGCAGTTCTTC	CASSLIADNEQFF
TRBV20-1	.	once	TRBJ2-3	TGCAGTGCTAGGTATGCAGATACGCAGTATTTT	CSARYADTQYF
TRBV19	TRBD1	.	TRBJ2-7	TGTGCCAGTAGTATTTCGACAGGGGAAGTCGAGCAGTACTTC	CASSISTGEVEQYF
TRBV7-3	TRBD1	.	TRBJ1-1	TGTGCCAGCAGCTTTGACAGGGGGGTGAACACTGAAGCTTTCTTT	CASSFDRGVNTEAFF
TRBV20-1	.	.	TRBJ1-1	TGCAGTGCTAGAAGGGACGGGAACACTGAAGCTTTCTTT	CSARRDGNTEAFF
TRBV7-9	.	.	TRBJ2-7	TGTGCCAGCAGCTTAGGGGACAACGAGCAGTACTTC	CASSLGDNEQYF
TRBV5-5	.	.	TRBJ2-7	TGTGCCAGCAGCTTTACAGGGGAGCAGTACTTC	CASSFTGEQYF
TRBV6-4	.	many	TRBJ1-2	TGTGCCAGCAGTGACACCCCACAGGGCCTAGGAGGCTACACCTTC	CASSDTPQGLGGYTF
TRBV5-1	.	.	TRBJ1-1	TGCGCCAGCAGCTTGGGGTCAGTGGATGAAGCTTTCTTT	CASSLGSVDEAFF
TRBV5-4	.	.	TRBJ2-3	TGTGCCAGCAGCTTGGCATCCGTTCAGGGGCGCACAGATACGCAGTATTTT	CASSLASVQGRTDTQYF